This paragraph reports one TCR beta chain. The entry originates in a study of CXCR3-negative and CXCR3-positive naive CD8 T cells. In preparing the TRB cDNA libraries, 5' RACE with UMI labels was used. From the 5' RACE reads, TCRdb lists one entry per CDR3 protein and no DNA. The repertoire table contains roughly 89,000 distinct CDR3 sequences. CDR3 length: 15 residues. Germline V gives CDR1 SGHKS, CDR2 YYEKEE (reference sequence). The source is a human donor in good health. Some clones in this sample may be carry-over from other donors' samples. Source material: naive CXCR3- CD8+ T cells from blood. Subset specified: CD45RO-CCR7+CD27+CD95- naive CD8+ T cells lacking CXCR3 (TNR3-). The rearrangement uses TRBV5-5 and TRBJ2-2; TCRdb gives TRBD2 as the D gene, but with no DNA this cannot be confirmed. CDR3 protein: CASSFGSSNTGELFF. Filled out from reference TRBV5-5 and TRBJ2-2, the complete variable domain reads DAGVTQSPTHLIKTRGQQVTLRCSPISGHKSVSWYQQVLGQGPQFIFQYYEKEERGRGNFPDRFSARQFPNYSSELNVNALLLGDSALYLCASSFGSSNTGELFFGEGSRLTVL.